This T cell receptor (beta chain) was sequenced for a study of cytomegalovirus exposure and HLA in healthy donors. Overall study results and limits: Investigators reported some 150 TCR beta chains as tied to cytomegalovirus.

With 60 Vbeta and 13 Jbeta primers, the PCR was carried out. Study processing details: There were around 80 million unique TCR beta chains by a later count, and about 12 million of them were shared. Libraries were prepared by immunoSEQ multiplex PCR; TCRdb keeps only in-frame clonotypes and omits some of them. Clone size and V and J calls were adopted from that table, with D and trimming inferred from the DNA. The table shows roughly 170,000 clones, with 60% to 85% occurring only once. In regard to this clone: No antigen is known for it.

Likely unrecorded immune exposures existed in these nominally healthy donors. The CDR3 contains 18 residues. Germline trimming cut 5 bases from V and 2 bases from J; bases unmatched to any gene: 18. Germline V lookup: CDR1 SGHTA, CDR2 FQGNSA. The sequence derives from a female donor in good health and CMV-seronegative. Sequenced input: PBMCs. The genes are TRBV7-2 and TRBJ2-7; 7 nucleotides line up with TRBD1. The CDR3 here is CASSLPNRRDRKAYEQYF. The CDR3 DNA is TGTGCCAGCAGCCTACCCAATCGAAGGGACAGAAAAGCCTACGAGCAGTACTTC.